Following are 15 T cell receptor beta chains from one sample sequenced in a study of T cells in narcolepsy. Sequencing was performed with immunoSEQ multiplex PCR; in TCRdb, only in-frame clones are kept and a portion is missing. The data hold around 30,000 clones, with roughly 90% observed a single time. The sample was CD45RA- memory CD4+ T cells from PBMCs. Source of these receptors: a human donor with narcolepsy.

The chain's CDR3 is CASGVPPVNEQFF. CDR3 bases: TGTGCTAGTGGTGTCCCTCCCGTCAATGAGCAGTTCTTC. The rearrangement joins TRBV12-5 to TRBJ2-1; D gene ambiguous. Germline CDR1 reads LGHNT; CDR2 reads FRNRAP. V dropped 5 bases and J dropped 6 bases, with 11 bases sitting between them. This CDR3 has 13 residues.

V and J are TRBV9 and TRBJ2-3; unclear D gene. Germline V gene lookup returns CDR1 SGDLS and CDR2 YYNGEE. V lost 3 bases, J lost 0 bases, and 8 bases lay in between. The CDR3 spans 14 residues. The CDR3 loop is CASSAVQSTDTQYF. The CDR3 nucleotides are TGTGCCAGCAGCGCAGTCCAGAGCACAGATACGCAGTATTTT.

The chain joins TRBV18 to TRBJ2-5; 9 bases are a match to TRBD1. CDR1 is KGHSH, CDR2 LQKENI, per germline. This CDR3 is 17 amino acids long. With 3 bases clipped from V and 2 bases from J, the junction kept 10 bases outside the gene matches. CDR3: CASSPTGGQGFQETQYF. Here the CDR3 DNA reads TGTGCCAGCTCACCTACGGGGGGACAGGGATTTCAAGAGACCCAGTACTTC.

This chain connects TRBV30 to TRBJ1-2; 8 bases align to TRBD1. Germline V gene lookup returns CDR1 GTSNPN and CDR2 SVGIG (reference sequence). The CDR3 is 14 amino acids. Trimming took 1 base from V and 8 from J; bases not matched to a gene: 9. CDR3 loop: CAWSGTGTGVGYTF. The DNA for the CDR3 is TGTGCCTGGAGTGGGACAGGGACGGGGGTCGGCTACACCTTC.

This CDR3 is CASSMTGREAFF. The CDR3 DNA reads as TGTGCCAGCAGCATGACAGGAAGAGAAGCTTTCTTT. The J gene is TRBJ1-1, the V gene TRBV5-6; tentative D call: TRBD1 (6 bases). The CDR3 is made up of 12 amino acids. Trimming removed 4 bases at V and 8 bases at J, with 12 bases between. The V gene's germline CDR1 is SGHDT and CDR2 YYEEEE.

The chain uses TRBV7-8 and TRBJ2-1; 8 nucleotides agree with TRBD2. This CDR3 contains 14 residues. Trimming cost V 5 bases and J 6 bases; bases outside gene matches: 6. Germline-derived CDR1 and CDR2 are SGHVS and FQNEAQ. CDR3 bases: TGTGCCAGCAGCCCGTCGGGACTAGGCAATGAGCAGTTCTTC. This gives the protein CASSPSGLGNEQFF.

The V gene is TRBV2, the J gene TRBJ1-1; D is unresolved. The germline CDR1 and CDR2 sequences are SNHLY and FYNNEI. The CDR3 sequence is 14 residues long. V was trimmed by 3 bases and J by 1 base, leaving 9 bases between them. The CDR3 sequence: CASSEEFANTEAFF. In DNA form, the CDR3 reads TGTGCCAGCAGTGAGGAGTTTGCGAACACTGAAGCTTTCTTT.

The chain has TRBV5-6 and TRBJ2-2; D unclear. The CDR3 has 15 residues. Germline V CDR1 and CDR2: SGHDT, YYEEEE. V was pared by 2 bases and J by 1 base, with 9 bases between. The CDR3 loop reads CASSLYQKNTGELFF. As DNA, the CDR3 is TGTGCCAGCAGCTTATACCAAAAGAACACCGGGGAGCTGTTTTTT.

Concerning this clone itself: Its ends do not fully match the called genes, so a read error is possible. V and J are TRBV7-2 and TRBJ2-3; 11 nucleotides line up with TRBD2. The germline CDR1 and CDR2 sequences are SGHTA and FQGNSA. This CDR3 has 15 amino acids. The CDR3 here is CASSIAGGGTDTQYF. In DNA, the CDR3 is TGTGCCAGCAGCATAGCGGGGGGGGGCACAGATACGCAGTATTTT. The entire variable domain, with the rest obtained from reference TRBV7-2 and TRBJ2-3, is as follows: GAGVSQSPSNKVTEKGKDVELRCDPISGHTALYWYRQSLGQGLEFLIYFQGNSAPDKSGLPSDRFSAERTGGSVSTLTIQRTQQEDSAVYLCASSIAGGGTDTQYFGPGTRLTVL.

The chain recombines TRBV6-5 with TRBJ1-2; no reliable D call. The V end was cut by 6 bases, the J end by 0 bases, with 5 bases between. Germline values: CDR1 MNHEY, CDR2 SVGAGI. The CDR3 runs to 12 residues. DNA for the CDR3: TGTGCCAGCAGACAAGCTAACTATGGCTACACCTTC. Translated, it gives CASRQANYGYTF.

The rearrangement uses TRBV28 and TRBJ1-2; D may be TRBD1 (6 bases). CDR1 is MDHEN, CDR2 SYDVKM, per germline. CDR3 length: 15 residues. V lost 2 bases, J lost 7 bases, and 17 bases lay in between. In DNA, the CDR3 is TGTGCCAGCAGTTTACTTTTTAAGACAGGTTTTGGCTACACCTTC. Translated, it gives CASSLLFKTGFGYTF.

In DNA form, the CDR3 reads TGTGCCAGCAGTTTATGGTCAGAGTACGAGCAGTACTTC. Translating gives CASSLWSEYEQYF. The chain combines TRBV28 with TRBJ2-7; D is unresolved. Between the trimmed V and J ends, which lost 0 bases and 4 bases, there was a span of 7 bases. The CDR3 loop spans 13 amino acids. Germline-derived CDR1 and CDR2 are MDHEN and SYDVKM.

CDR3 coding DNA: TGTGCCAGCAAGTCAGGGGGGGCCAGCGAGCAGTTCTTC. This encodes CASKSGGASEQFF. V and J are TRBV6-1 and TRBJ2-1; the D gene could be TRBD1 or TRBD2 (7 bases each). Germline V gene sequence: CDR1 MNHNS, CDR2 SASEGT. CDR3 length equals 13 residues. V was clipped by 7 bases and J by 10 bases, with 17 bases between them.

V and J are TRBV28 and TRBJ1-2, with unresolved D. V was clipped by 0 bases and J by 5 bases, with 13 bases between them. There are 15 residues in the CDR3. Germline CDR1 and CDR2: MDHEN and SYDVKM. CDR3 in DNA: TGTGCCAGCAGTTTATGGGTGGGGTCTTATTATGGCTACACCTTC. This gives the protein CASSLWVGSYYGYTF.

The chain links TRBV10-3 to TRBJ2-2, with D perhaps TRBD2 (5 bases). This CDR3 has 14 residues. Germline values: CDR1 ENHRY, CDR2 SYGVKD. CDR3 region: CGTLPSPNTGELFF. In DNA, the CDR3 is TGTGGGACTCTCCCTTCCCCGAACACCGGGGAGCTGTTTTTT.